Presented here are 17 T cell receptor beta chains from one specimen sequenced in a study of T cells after yellow fever vaccination (dated by TCRdb to between 2017 and 2020). This specimen's treatment or condition label, per the study, means: live attenuated yellow fever vaccine strain. Libraries were constructed by 5' RACE. This sample was sequenced with an Illumina HiSeq 2500. Clones were called with MiXCR by TCRdb after fastp trimmed the public reads at Q25, and only in-frame beta chains were retained. Records with the same CDR3 protein are collapsed into one entry carrying the most frequent genes and DNA. The sample profile shows approximately 580,000 distinct CDR3 sequences; around a sixth of them were found once. The top ten clonotypes cover roughly a sixth of the sample. Sequencing was performed on PBMCs, taken around 5 days after the first yellow fever vaccination. All receptors come from a man between 18 and 35 years old who received the YFV17D yellow fever vaccine.

The genes are TRBV29-1 and TRBJ2-4, with TRBD2 matching over 8 bases. CDR1 is SQVTM and CDR2 is ANQGSEA in the germline V gene. This CDR3 is 14 amino acids long. V lost 4 bases to trimming and J lost 5 bases; unmatched junction nucleotides: 7. The CDR3, as DNA: TGCAGCGTTGGCGGCGGGGGGCGGGAAAACATTCAGTACTTC. It encodes CSVGGGGRENIQYF.

The chain links TRBV6-5 to TRBJ1-2; 8 bases align to TRBD1. V shed 4 bases and J 8 bases; nucleotides not matched to a gene: 6. CDR3 length: 13 residues. Germline V CDR1 and CDR2: MNHEY, SVGAGI. DNA of the CDR3: TGTGCCAGCAGTTGGACAGGGACGGGAGGCTACACCTTC. This encodes CASSWTGTGGYTF.

The genes are TRBV4-3 and TRBJ1-2; D is unresolved. This CDR3 has 13 residues. CDR1 and CDR2 from the germline V gene are LGHNA and YSLEER. Trimming removed 2 bases from V and 7 bases from J, with 11 bases in between. The CDR3 sequence: CASSQRRFTGYTF. The DNA for the CDR3 is TGCGCCAGCAGCCAAAGGAGGTTTACTGGCTACACCTTC.

This chain joins TRBV6-2 or TRBV6-3 and TRBJ2-3, with a possible D match to TRBD2 (5 bases). Germline assignment: CDR1 MNHEY and CDR2 SVGEGT. This CDR3 has 17 amino acids. The germline V and J ends were trimmed by 3 bases and 4 bases, with 20 bases remaining between them. This chain's CDR3 is CASSYITGTQSPDTQYF. DNA for the CDR3: TGTGCCAGCAGTTATATTACGGGAACCCAATCCCCAGATACGCAGTATTTT.

V and J are TRBV6-1 and TRBJ2-3; D is undetermined. Trimming removed 0 bases from V and 0 bases from J, with 10 bases in between. The germline CDR1 and CDR2 sequences are MNHNS and SASEGT. CDR3 length: 16 residues. Here the CDR3 DNA reads TGTGCCAGCAGTGAAGCAATCGGTCCCAGCACAGATACGCAGTATTTT. The encoded protein is CASSEAIGPSTDTQYF.

This clonotype was seen only a few times. CDR3 amino acids: CASSWPLGTSLAGGPETQYF. The CDR3 coding sequence is TGTGCCAGCAGCTGGCCCCTTGGAACCTCACTAGCGGGGGGGCCCGAGACCCAGTACTTC. The chain employs TRBV11-2 and TRBJ2-5, with 13 bases matching TRBD2. This CDR3 contains 20 residues. CDR1 SGHAT and CDR2 FQNNGV come from the germline V gene. V dropped 4 bases and J dropped 5; count of bases not matched to a gene: 19.

This clonotype has only a few counts. CDR3 nucleotide sequence: TGCAGTGCTAGAGAGGGACAGGAAGGCTATGGCTACACCTTC. It yields the protein CSAREGQEGYGYTF. The chain recombines TRBV20-1 with TRBJ1-2; 8 positions agree with TRBD1. V trimming: 0 bases; J trimming: 4 bases; junction bases outside the gene matches: 4. This CDR3 region has 14 residues. Germline lookup yields CDR1 DFQATT and CDR2 SNEGSKA (reference sequence).

This clonotype showed up just a few times. The rearrangement uses TRBV7-8 and TRBJ2-3; 12 bases map to TRBD2. CDR1 and CDR2 from the germline V gene are SGHVS and FQNEAQ. CDR3 size: 17 residues. Trimming cost V 5 bases and J 4 bases; bases outside gene matches: 10. In nucleotides, the CDR3 is TGTGCCAGCAGCCTAGGGCGGACTAGCGGGGATTCAGATACGCAGTATTTT. Its protein is CASSLGRTSGDSDTQYF.

This clonotype was counted a few times. The rearrangement links TRBV5-4 to TRBJ1-6, with D possibly matching TRBD1 (5 bases). CDR3 length equals 15 residues. V lost 0 bases and J lost 10, with 14 bases in between. Germline V gene data show CDR1 as SGHNT and CDR2 as YYREEE (reference sequence). The CDR3 DNA reads as TGTGCCAGCAGCTTGGATAGAGGGGTTAGCTCACCCCTCCACTTT. As protein: CASSLDRGVSSPLHF.

This clonotype was found a few times. V gene TRBV27 combines with J gene TRBJ1-4, with D possibly being TRBD1 (6 bases). Germline-derived CDR1 and CDR2 are MNHEY and SMNVEV (reference sequence). The ends were cut back, 7 bases at V and 4 bases at J, with 13 bases in the middle. The length of the CDR3 is 14 residues. The CDR3 protein is CASKLGHHNEKLFF. CDR3 in DNA: TGTGCCAGCAAGTTGGGACACCATAATGAAAAACTGTTTTTT. The whole variable domain, remainder taken from reference TRBV27 and TRBJ1-4, is EAQVTQNPRYLITVTGKKLTVTCSQNMNHEYMSWYRQDPGLGLRQIYYSMNVEVTDKGDVPEGYKVSRKEKRNFPLILESPSPNQTSLYFCASKLGHHNEKLFFGSGTQLSVL.

This rearrangement joins TRBV7-2 to TRBJ2-7; 14 positions match TRBD2. V lost 4 bases to trimming and J lost 5 bases; unmatched junction nucleotides: 7. Per germline, CDR1 SGHTA and CDR2 FQGNSA. The CDR3 sequence is 16 residues long. CDR3 nucleotide sequence: TGTGCCAGCAGCTCCGGCGGACTAGCGGGGGGTCACGAGCAGTACTTC. It translates to CASSSGGLAGGHEQYF.

Only a few counts were recorded for this clonotype. The chain couples TRBV7-3 to TRBJ2-5; 10 nucleotides align to TRBD1. V lost 2 bases, J lost 2 bases, and 5 bases stayed unmatched. Germline CDR1 and CDR2: SGHTA and FQGTGA. The CDR3 extends over 16 amino acids. Written as DNA, the CDR3 is TGTGCCAGCAGCTTAGGGACAGGGGAGGGACAAGAGACCCAGTACTTC. Translating gives CASSLGTGEGQETQYF.

This clonotype was counted only a few times. This chain uses TRBV29-1 with TRBJ2-7; 7 bases match TRBD2. The CDR3 runs 13 residues. Losses at the gene ends were 7 bases for V and 3 bases for J; bases not matched to a gene: 9. Per the germline V gene, CDR1 is SQVTM and CDR2 is ANQGSEA. The CDR3 DNA is TGCAGCGCCCTTCTCAGGACTAGCTACGAGCAGTACTTC. This gives the protein CSALLRTSYEQYF.

This chain uses TRBV2 with TRBJ2-4; 8 bases are shared with TRBD2. There are 14 residues in the CDR3. CDR1 and CDR2 (germline): SNHLY, FYNNEI. V gave up 8 bases and J gave up 9 bases; unmatched junction bases: 12. Here the CDR3 DNA reads TGTGCCAGCGATCCCGGGACTAGTTCGAGCATTCAGTACTTC. Translating gives CASDPGTSSSIQYF.

The sample holds many counts of this clonotype. The chain joins TRBV4-2 to TRBJ2-1; D is undetermined. CDR1 is LGHNA and CDR2 is YNFKEQ in the germline V gene. Trimming took off 4 bases at V and 0 bases at J, with 13 bases between the two ends. This CDR3 region has 16 residues. The CDR3 spells CASSPRKTGSYNEQFF. As DNA, the CDR3 is TGTGCCAGCAGCCCACGAAAGACCGGCTCCTACAATGAGCAGTTCTTC.

J is TRBJ2-3 and V is TRBV6-5, with D tentatively TRBD2 (7 bases). Germline V gene lookup returns CDR1 MNHEY and CDR2 SVGAGI. The CDR3 is 13 residues long. V dropped 2 bases and J dropped 13 bases, with 16 bases sitting between them. The CDR3 DNA sequence: TGTGCCAGCAGTTACGGGGGGGGAAACAGGGAGTATTTT. Protein: CASSYGGGNREYF.

There are a few counts of this clonotype. V usage is TRBV15 and J usage is TRBJ2-7; the D gene is possibly TRBD2 (6 bases). The CDR3 is 12 amino acids. V lost 5 bases and J lost 1, with 6 bases in between. Germline CDR1 reads LNHNV; CDR2 reads YYDKDF (reference sequence). CDR3 coding DNA: TGTGCCACCAGCCGGGAGTCCTACGAGCAGTACTTC. Amino acids: CATSRESYEQYF.